Listed below are T cell receptor beta chains from one sample, sequenced in a study of response to subunit inactivated influenza vaccine. MiXCR, applied by TCRdb to the RT-PCR reads, yields one record per CDR3 protein. The data hold 650,000 to 800,000 distinct CDR3 sequences, with about 18% observed a single time. The source material was PBMCs from blood, sampled 4 to 6 days after vaccination. These receptors originate from a man aged 50-59 years who received an inactivated influenza vaccine. Each CDR3 is given with its conserved first and last residue. Fields, in order: J gene, CDR3 length, V gene, D gene, clone size, CDR3 DNA, CDR3 protein. A D gene is named only where the DNA matches it firmly. Only some rows state a clone size, as once, few, many or a class for expanded clones.

j_call: TRBJ2-1; cdr3_length: 14; v_call: TRBV20-1; d_call: -; clone_size: -; cdr3_nt: TGCAGTGCTAGTCTGCGCGCAAATAGGAATGAGCAGTTCTTC; cdr3_aa: CSASLRANRNEQFF
j_call: TRBJ2-1; cdr3_length: 15; v_call: TRBV12-3/TRBV12-4; d_call: TRBD1; clone_size: few; cdr3_nt: TGTGCCAGCAGTCCGGACAGGGGGCGGAATAATGAGCAGTTCTTC; cdr3_aa: CASSPDRGRNNEQFF
j_call: TRBJ1-4; cdr3_length: 15; v_call: TRBV20-1; d_call: -; clone_size: -; cdr3_nt: TGCAGTGCCCTGCCTGCCCCCGGGACTAATGAAAAACTGTTTTTT; cdr3_aa: CSALPAPGTNEKLFF
j_call: TRBJ2-7; cdr3_length: 15; v_call: TRBV28; d_call: TRBD2; clone_size: -; cdr3_nt: TGTGCCAGCAGTACGGGGACTAGCGGGAGAGGTGAGCAGTACTTC; cdr3_aa: CASSTGTSGRGEQYF
j_call: TRBJ2-2; cdr3_length: 13; v_call: TRBV2; d_call: -; clone_size: -; cdr3_nt: TGTGCCAGCAGGATCACAAACACCGGGGAGCTGTTTTTT; cdr3_aa: CASRITNTGELFF
j_call: TRBJ1-1; cdr3_length: 17; v_call: TRBV12-3/TRBV12-4; d_call: -; clone_size: -; cdr3_nt: TGTGCCAGCAGTCGATACAGGGACACGATACTGAACACTGAAGCTTTCTTT; cdr3_aa: CASSRYRDTILNTEAFF
j_call: TRBJ1-6; cdr3_length: 16; v_call: TRBV7-6; d_call: TRBD1; clone_size: -; cdr3_nt: TGTGCCAGCAGCCCCCTCGAATGGACAGGGAATTCACCCCTCCACTTT; cdr3_aa: CASSPLEWTGNSPLHF
j_call: TRBJ1-1; cdr3_length: 13; v_call: TRBV29-1; d_call: TRBD1; clone_size: few; cdr3_nt: TGCAGCGTTGAAGACGGGACAGGGAGGTCGGCTTTCTTT; cdr3_aa: CSVEDGTGRSAFF
j_call: TRBJ2-7; cdr3_length: 15; v_call: TRBV4-1; d_call: -; clone_size: -; cdr3_nt: TGCGCCAGCAGCCAAGATTTCCCCGGAGGTTACGAGCAGTACTTC; cdr3_aa: CASSQDFPGGYEQYF
j_call: TRBJ2-7; cdr3_length: 14; v_call: TRBV20-1; d_call: TRBD1; clone_size: -; cdr3_nt: TGCAGTGCTTTGCCGACAGGGGGGGGATACGAGCAGTACTTC; cdr3_aa: CSALPTGGGYEQYF
j_call: TRBJ1-5; cdr3_length: 15; v_call: TRBV5-1; d_call: TRBD1; clone_size: many; cdr3_nt: TGCGCCAGCAGCTCGGGACAGGGCGATACTGGGCCCCAGCATTTT; cdr3_aa: CASSSGQGDTGPQHF
j_call: TRBJ2-4; cdr3_length: 15; v_call: TRBV20-1; d_call: -; clone_size: few; cdr3_nt: TGCAGTGCTATCAGGCCGGGATGGGCCAAAAACATTCAGTACTTC; cdr3_aa: CSAIRPGWAKNIQYF
j_call: TRBJ2-2; cdr3_length: 14; v_call: TRBV18; d_call: -; clone_size: few; cdr3_nt: TGTGCCAGCTCACCACCGGGGATGGCCGGGGAGCTGTTTTTT; cdr3_aa: CASSPPGMAGELFF
j_call: TRBJ1-5; cdr3_length: 17; v_call: TRBV6-5; d_call: -; clone_size: -; cdr3_nt: TGTGCCAGCAGTTACTCCATCGGCAGACTAGCAGATCAGCCCCAGCATTTT; cdr3_aa: CASSYSIGRLADQPQHF
j_call: TRBJ1-1; cdr3_length: 15; v_call: TRBV27; d_call: -; clone_size: few; cdr3_nt: TGTGCCAGCAGTTCAAGGATTTCGGTGATCACTGAAGCTTTCTTT; cdr3_aa: CASSSRISVITEAFF
j_call: TRBJ2-3; cdr3_length: 13; v_call: TRBV11-2; d_call: TRBD1; clone_size: few; cdr3_nt: TGTGCCAGCAGCCACCCAGGGGGTGATACGCAGTATTTT; cdr3_aa: CASSHPGGDTQYF
j_call: TRBJ2-3; cdr3_length: 12; v_call: TRBV20-1; d_call: -; clone_size: many; cdr3_nt: TGCAGTGCTTTTTCCGGGAAGGGTACGCAGTATTTT; cdr3_aa: CSAFSGKGTQYF
j_call: TRBJ2-1; cdr3_length: 14; v_call: TRBV28; d_call: -; clone_size: once; cdr3_nt: TGTGCCAGCAACTTAGGGGGGGGCTACAATGAGCAGTTCTTC; cdr3_aa: CASNLGGGYNEQFF
j_call: TRBJ2-3; cdr3_length: 14; v_call: TRBV4-2; d_call: -; clone_size: -; cdr3_nt: TGTGCCAGCAGCCAGAAGCCAGCCACAGATACGCAGTATTTT; cdr3_aa: CASSQKPATDTQYF
j_call: TRBJ2-1; cdr3_length: 13; v_call: TRBV6-2/TRBV6-3; d_call: -; clone_size: -; cdr3_nt: TGTGCCAGCACTCGACAGGCCGTCGGTGAGCAGTTCTTC; cdr3_aa: CASTRQAVGEQFF
j_call: TRBJ2-3; cdr3_length: 11; v_call: TRBV10-3; d_call: -; clone_size: -; cdr3_nt: TGTGCCATCAGCGCCCCCGGGACGCAGTATTTT; cdr3_aa: CAISAPGTQYF
j_call: TRBJ1-1; cdr3_length: 12; v_call: TRBV12-3/TRBV12-4; d_call: -; clone_size: -; cdr3_nt: TGTGCCAGCACCGCTCAGAGCGCTGAAGCTTTCTTT; cdr3_aa: CASTAQSAEAFF
j_call: TRBJ1-2; cdr3_length: 12; v_call: TRBV6-6; d_call: -; clone_size: few; cdr3_nt: TGTGCCAGCAGTTACTCAACTGGTGGCTACACCTTC; cdr3_aa: CASSYSTGGYTF
j_call: TRBJ2-7; cdr3_length: 16; v_call: TRBV11-2; d_call: TRBD2; clone_size: few; cdr3_nt: TGTGCCAGCAGCTTAGAGCTGGCGGGGGGACCTTACGAGCAGTACTTC; cdr3_aa: CASSLELAGGPYEQYF
j_call: TRBJ1-2; cdr3_length: 15; v_call: TRBV6-5; d_call: -; clone_size: few; cdr3_nt: TGTGCCAGCAGTTACCCGGATTTCCTCGACTATGGCTACACCTTC; cdr3_aa: CASSYPDFLDYGYTF
j_call: TRBJ2-3; cdr3_length: 16; v_call: TRBV5-1; d_call: TRBD1; clone_size: -; cdr3_nt: TGCGCCAGCAGCCGATCTCGACAGGGGAGAACAGATACGCAGTATTTT; cdr3_aa: CASSRSRQGRTDTQYF
j_call: TRBJ2-7; cdr3_length: 16; v_call: TRBV7-3; d_call: TRBD2; clone_size: few; cdr3_nt: TGTGCCAGCAGCTCCCAACTTAGCGGGAGGCGCGACGAGCAGTACTTC; cdr3_aa: CASSSQLSGRRDEQYF
j_call: TRBJ1-3; cdr3_length: 14; v_call: TRBV5-1; d_call: -; clone_size: -; cdr3_nt: TGCGCCAGCAGCCCCCAGGGTACTGGAAACACCATATATTTT; cdr3_aa: CASSPQGTGNTIYF
j_call: TRBJ2-7; cdr3_length: 14; v_call: TRBV28; d_call: TRBD1; clone_size: many; cdr3_nt: TGTGCCAGCAGACTCGGGACAGGGCTCTACGAGCAGTACTTC; cdr3_aa: CASRLGTGLYEQYF
j_call: TRBJ2-5; cdr3_length: 14; v_call: TRBV28; d_call: -; clone_size: -; cdr3_nt: TGTGCCAGCAGCCTCGGGACGTTCGTCGAGACCCAGTACTTC; cdr3_aa: CASSLGTFVETQYF
j_call: TRBJ1-6; cdr3_length: 17; v_call: TRBV4-3; d_call: TRBD1; clone_size: -; cdr3_nt: TGCGCCAGCAGCCAAGATGCGACAGGGTTGGCTAATTCACCCCTCCACTTT; cdr3_aa: CASSQDATGLANSPLHF